The 30 T cell receptor beta chains in this list originate from one sample, sequenced in a study of identical twins (dated by TCRdb to 2016 to 2017). Library prep was done by 5' RACE. Sequencing was performed on an Illumina HiSeq 2000. The public reads were reprocessed in TCRdb via fastp at Q25 and MiXCR, keeping in-frame beta chains. Each record represents a unique CDR3 protein, reported with the most common genes and DNA among its rows. This sample lists about 470,000 distinct CDR3 sequences; roughly 26% were detected once. Roughly 2.8% of the sample is in the top ten clones. The same sample was also studied in work on T cells expressing NK-cell markers.

Sequencing input: CD4+ T cells sorted from blood. These receptor sequences come from a woman aged 18 to 35 in good health.

This rearrangement joins TRBV9 to TRBJ2-2; D gene uncertain. Germline lookup yields CDR1 SGDLS and CDR2 YYNGEE. V shed 2 bases and J shed 5 bases, with 4 bases lying between them. The CDR3 length is 12 residues. The CDR3 sequence: CASSVITGELFF. The CDR3 DNA is TGTGCCAGCAGCGTCATTACCGGGGAGCTGTTTTTT.

J is TRBJ2-7 and V is TRBV6-2 or TRBV6-3; no clear D gene. The CDR3 runs 15 residues. The germline CDR1 and CDR2 sequences are MNHEY and SVGEGT. V was clipped by 2 bases and J by 1 base, with 12 bases between them. Here the CDR3 DNA reads TGTGCCAGCAGTTACCGGGTGACCCGGTCCTACGAGCAGTACTTC. Amino acid sequence: CASSYRVTRSYEQYF.

V is TRBV20-1 and J is TRBJ2-7; 11 nucleotides match TRBD2. Germline values: CDR1 DFQATT, CDR2 SNEGSKA (reference sequence). This CDR3 spans 14 amino acids. Losses at the gene ends were 4 bases for V and 2 bases for J; bases not matched to a gene: 4. The CDR3 spells CSAMGLAVTYEQYF. The DNA for the CDR3 is TGCAGTGCTATGGGACTAGCGGTTACCTACGAGCAGTACTTC.

This clonotype occurred a few times. This chain links TRBV6-2 or TRBV6-3 with TRBJ2-7; D gene unclear. V was shortened by 8 bases and J by 2 bases, with 10 bases between the two germline ends. The CDR3 has 12 residues. The V gene's germline CDR1 is MNHEY and CDR2 SVGEGT. Here the CDR3 reads CASGNVAYEQYF. The CDR3 nucleotides read TGTGCCAGCGGGAACGTTGCCTACGAGCAGTACTTC.

The chain combines TRBV3-1 with TRBJ2-7, with 12 bases identical to TRBD2. Unmatched junction bases numbered 5, after V lost 0 bases and J lost 2 bases. This CDR3 is built from 17 residues. Germline values: CDR1 LGHDT, CDR2 YNNKEL (reference sequence). The CDR3 nucleotides read TGTGCCAGCAGCCAAGAATGGGCTAGCGGGAGGGCCTACGAGCAGTACTTC. Protein sequence: CASSQEWASGRAYEQYF.

The chain recombines TRBV19 with TRBJ2-2, with a possible D match to TRBD2 (5 bases). Per germline, CDR1 LNHDA and CDR2 SQIVND (reference sequence). This CDR3 has 13 amino acids. The V end was cut by 11 bases, the J end by 3 bases, with 13 bases between. The CDR3, as DNA: TGTGCCGTCAAAGGGAGCTACACCGGGGAGCTGTTTTTT. Translated: CAVKGSYTGELFF.

This clonotype appeared a few times. The CDR3 reads CASSLRSTTDTQYF. CDR3 DNA: TGTGCCAGCAGCTTGCGATCAACCACGGATACGCAGTATTTT. The chain uses TRBV11-3 and TRBJ2-3; the D is unclear. CDR3 length: 14 amino acids. Looked up from germline, CDR1 is SGHNT and CDR2 is YENEEA. The V end was cut by 3 bases, the J end by 6 bases, with 13 bases between.

This clonotype was counted only a few times. The chain recombines TRBV5-1 with TRBJ2-2; no firm D call. V lost 2 bases to trimming and J lost 0 bases, with 5 bases between them. Germline loops: CDR1 SGHRS, CDR2 YFSETQ. CDR3 length: 14 residues. The CDR3 nucleotides are TGCGCCAGCAGCTTTTTGGCGAACACCGGGGAGCTGTTTTTT. It specifies CASSFLANTGELFF. The whole variable domain, remainder taken from reference TRBV5-1 and TRBJ2-2, is KAGVTQTPRYLIKTRGQQVTLSCSPISGHRSVSWYQQTPGQGLQFLFEYFSETQRNKGNFPGRFSGRQFSNSRSEMNVSTLELGDSALYLCASSFLANTGELFFGEGSRLTVL.

The rearrangement links TRBV12-3 or TRBV12-4 to TRBJ2-6; possible D gene TRBD1, 6 bases. CDR3 size: 14 residues. V gave up 10 bases and J gave up 12 bases, with 22 bases separating them. DNA for the CDR3: TGTGCCATATCAGACAGGCCTCAACCGTCCGTCCTGACTTTC. It codes for CAISDRPQPSVLTF.

For the CDR3, the DNA is TGCAGTGCTAGACGCCTCGACAGGGACTATAATTCACCCCTCCACTTT. This translates into CSARRLDRDYNSPLHF. The chain combines TRBV20-1 with TRBJ1-6; the match to TRBD1 covers 7 bases. The CDR3 spans 16 residues. With 2 bases clipped from V and 3 bases from J, the junction kept 7 bases outside the gene matches. Germline-derived CDR1 and CDR2 are DFQATT and SNEGSKA (reference sequence).

The chain employs TRBV2 and TRBJ2-1; 9 bases align to TRBD2. This CDR3 has 13 residues. V gave up 7 bases and J gave up 7 bases; unmatched junction bases: 5. CDR1 and CDR2 (germline): SNHLY, FYNNEI. CDR3 sequence: CASKAGGPNEQFF. DNA of the CDR3: TGTGCCAGCAAGGCGGGGGGGCCTAATGAGCAGTTCTTC.

This clonotype has ten or more counts. V gene TRBV7-3 combines with J gene TRBJ2-3; the D gene is possibly TRBD2 (6 bases). The length of the CDR3 is 15 residues. The ends were cut back, 3 bases at V and 1 base at J, with 11 bases in the middle. Germline lookup yields CDR1 SGHTA and CDR2 FQGTGA. The CDR3 DNA follows: TGTGCCAGCAGCTTTTATGGCGGGGGCACAGATACGCAGTATTTT. This sequence encodes CASSFYGGGTDTQYF.

This clonotype showed up just a few times. The chain has TRBV7-8 and TRBJ2-3, with D unresolved. The germline CDR1 and CDR2 sequences are SGHVS and FQNEAQ. V dropped 0 bases and J dropped 4 bases, with 5 bases sitting between them. The CDR3 sequence is 13 residues long. The CDR3 DNA reads as TGTGCCAGCAGCTTAGCCGCTCCAGATACGCAGTATTTT. Its translation is CASSLAAPDTQYF.

The V call is TRBV12-3 or TRBV12-4, the J call TRBJ2-7, with TRBD1 matching over 8 bases. The CDR3 runs 14 residues. The V and J ends lost 3 bases and 0 bases, in that order; junction bases with no gene match: 1. This chain's CDR3 is CASSFQGASYEQYF. The CDR3 DNA reads as TGTGCCAGCAGTTTCCAGGGGGCCTCCTACGAGCAGTACTTC.

This rearrangement joins TRBV6-5 to TRBJ2-1; no firm D call. The V and J ends lost 2 bases and 0 bases respectively, with 14 bases between them. This CDR3 contains 17 residues. In germline, CDR1 is MNHEY, CDR2 SVGAGI. CDR3 sequence reads: CASSYPWTSSSYNEQFF. The CDR3 bases are TGTGCCAGCAGTTACCCCTGGACGTCCAGCTCCTACAATGAGCAGTTCTTC.

The rearrangement links TRBV7-2 to TRBJ1-1, with D possibly matching TRBD1 (6 bases). Germline V CDR1 and CDR2: SGHTA, FQGNSA. V was clipped by 2 bases and J by 4 bases, with 11 bases between them. The CDR3 is 14 residues long. CDR3 region: CASSLSGARTEAFF. The DNA of the CDR3 is TGTGCCAGCAGCTTATCAGGGGCGCGCACTGAAGCTTTCTTT.

This clonotype showed up just a few times. This sequence joins TRBV7-6 and TRBJ2-5; maybe TRBD2 (5 bases). Germline V gives CDR1 SGHVS, CDR2 FNYEAQ. Trimming stripped 5 bases from V and 4 bases from J, with 11 bases between. This CDR3 region has 13 residues. For the CDR3, the DNA is TGTGCCAGCAGCATGGACCGGGGAGAGACCCAGTACTTC. It encodes CASSMDRGETQYF.

This chain connects TRBV9 to TRBJ2-1; a weak D match, TRBD2 (6 bases). This CDR3 contains 15 residues. Germline V gene data show CDR1 as SGDLS and CDR2 as YYNGEE. V lost 4 bases and J 8 bases, leaving 19 bases between the germline ends. The DNA for the CDR3 is TGTGCCAGCAGCAGAGTGGACTACCCGCCGGATGAGCAGTTCTTC. Encoded protein: CASSRVDYPPDEQFF.

This clonotype has only a few counts. The V gene is TRBV7-6, the J gene TRBJ2-3, with D perhaps TRBD1 (6 bases). CDR1 and CDR2 from the germline V gene are SGHVS and FNYEAQ. The CDR3 is 15 amino acids. Trimming removed 0 bases at V and 7 bases at J, with 14 bases between. The CDR3 nucleotides are TGTGCCAGCAGCTTAGCTGAGGGGGAGACGAATACGCAGTATTTT. Translating it yields CASSLAEGETNTQYF.

CDR3 sequence reads: CAIREMQDTEAFF. DNA of the CDR3: TGTGCCATCAGAGAAATGCAAGACACTGAAGCTTTCTTT. The chain links TRBV10-3 to TRBJ1-1; D not resolved. The CDR3 contains 13 residues. Trimming shortened V by 6 bases and J by 3 bases, and 11 bases separated the two germline ends. Looked up from germline, CDR1 is ENHRY and CDR2 is SYGVKD.

Only a few counts were recorded for this clonotype. This chain links TRBV3-1 with TRBJ2-2; TRBD1 aligns across 7 bases. There are 16 residues in the CDR3. Germline CDR1 and CDR2: LGHDT and YNNKEL (reference sequence). With V trimmed by 1 base and J by 1 base, 3 bases remained unmatched. CDR3 sequence reads: CASSQGTGENTGELFF. CDR3 nucleotides: TGTGCCAGCAGCCAAGGAACAGGGGAGAACACCGGGGAGCTGTTTTTT.

The chain combines TRBV4-2 with TRBJ1-4; possible D gene TRBD1, 5 bases. The CDR3 length is 15 residues. Trimming took off 4 bases at V and 5 bases at J, with 14 bases between the two ends. CDR1 is LGHNA, CDR2 YNFKEQ, per germline. The CDR3 sequence is CASSPTTDWNEKLFF. DNA of the CDR3: TGTGCCAGCAGCCCGACGACAGATTGGAATGAAAAACTGTTTTTT.

This clonotype was observed a handful of times. The V and J genes are TRBV29-1 and TRBJ2-1, with a tentative D call TRBD2 (6 bases). Germline loops: CDR1 SQVTM, CDR2 ANQGSEA. Deletions cut 7 bases from V and 6 bases from J, with 13 bases between. The CDR3 totals 12 residues. CDR3 in DNA: TGCAGCGCCTGGGGAGGCGGCAATGAGCAGTTCTTC. Translated, it gives CSAWGGGNEQFF.

This clonotype came up a few times. The genes are TRBV5-1 and TRBJ2-3, with 9 bases aligning to TRBD2. With 0 bases clipped from V and 4 bases from J, the junction kept 3 bases outside the gene matches. Germline V gene data show CDR1 as SGHRS and CDR2 as YFSETQ. CDR3 length: 15 amino acids. The CDR3, as DNA: TGCGCCAGCAGCTTGGCTAGCGGGATGTCAGATACGCAGTATTTT. Protein product: CASSLASGMSDTQYF.

This chain joins TRBV9 and TRBJ2-1, with D perhaps matching TRBD1 (6 bases). V lost 4 bases to trimming and J lost 10 bases, with 21 bases between them. Germline V gives CDR1 SGDLS, CDR2 YYNGEE. This CDR3 contains 15 residues. The CDR3 nucleotides read TGTGCCAGCAGCCAAGTACCCAACAGGGTTGTGGAGCAGTTCTTC. As protein: CASSQVPNRVVEQFF. Supplemented by reference TRBV9 and TRBJ2-1, the full variable domain reads DSGVTQTPKHLITATGQRVTLRCSPRSGDLSVYWYQQSLDQGLQFLIQYYNGEERAKGNILERFSAQQFPDLHSELNLSSLELGDSALYFCASSQVPNRVVEQFFGPGTRLTVL.

The V and J genes are TRBV7-7 and TRBJ2-1, with D hard to call. V lost 6 bases and J 1 base, leaving 10 bases between the germline ends. CDR1 SSHAT and CDR2 FNYEAQ come from the germline V gene (reference sequence). This CDR3 has 14 residues. CDR3: CASSVEISYNEQFF. The CDR3 DNA sequence: TGTGCCAGCAGTGTAGAGATTTCCTACAATGAGCAGTTCTTC. Together with reference TRBV7-7 and TRBJ2-1, the CDR3 gives the full variable domain: GAGVSQSPRYKVTKRGQDVTLRCDPISSHATLYWYQQALGQGPEFLTYFNYEAQPDKSGLPSDRFSAERPEGSISTLTIQRTEQRDSAMYRCASSVEISYNEQFFGPGTRLTVL.

This clonotype is a singleton in its sample. The J gene is TRBJ1-1, the V gene TRBV5-3; D is possibly TRBD1 (5 bases). TRBV5-3 is designated an ORF whose function remains uncertain. V gave up 3 bases and J gave up 4 bases, with 19 bases separating them. The CDR3 length is 16 residues. The CDR3 loop reads CARSSTSPGPTTEAFF. CDR3 DNA sequence: TGTGCCAGAAGCTCAACGTCTCCGGGGCCTACCACTGAAGCTTTCTTT.

V gene TRBV7-9 combines with J gene TRBJ2-5; D is perhaps TRBD2 (6 bases). In germline, CDR1 is SEHNR, CDR2 FQNEAQ (reference sequence). Trimming cost V 5 bases and J 3 bases, with 16 bases left between them. The CDR3 runs 15 residues. The CDR3 sequence is CASSPPGLLEETQYF. Here the CDR3 DNA reads TGTGCCAGCAGCCCACCGGGACTTTTAGAAGAGACCCAGTACTTC.

This clonotype was detected only once. The CDR3 DNA sequence: TGTGCCACGGACAAGGAGAATGGCTACACCTTC. This gives the protein CATDKENGYTF. The chain combines TRBV6-1 with TRBJ1-2; D is possibly TRBD1 (5 bases). This CDR3 has 11 amino acids. Germline loops: CDR1 MNHNS, CDR2 SASEGT. The V gene lost 10 bases and the J gene lost 6 bases, with 12 bases spanning the gap.

Only a few counts were recorded for this clonotype. V usage is TRBV12-3 or TRBV12-4 and J usage is TRBJ2-7; 9 bases align to TRBD2. V lost 5 bases to trimming and J lost 3 bases; unmatched junction nucleotides: 8. CDR3 length equals 15 residues. CDR3 in DNA: TGTGCCAGCAGTCAAGGGGCGGGAGGGCTCTACGAGCAGTACTTC. Protein product: CASSQGAGGLYEQYF.